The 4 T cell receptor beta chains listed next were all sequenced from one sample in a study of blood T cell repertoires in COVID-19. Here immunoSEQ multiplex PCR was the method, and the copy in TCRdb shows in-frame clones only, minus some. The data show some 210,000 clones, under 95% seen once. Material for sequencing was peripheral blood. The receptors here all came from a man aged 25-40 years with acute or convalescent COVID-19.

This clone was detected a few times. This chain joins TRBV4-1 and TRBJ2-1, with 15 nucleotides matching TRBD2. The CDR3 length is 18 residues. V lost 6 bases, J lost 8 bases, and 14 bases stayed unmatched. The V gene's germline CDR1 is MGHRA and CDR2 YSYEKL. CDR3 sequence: CASRPGLAGGLRIYEQFF. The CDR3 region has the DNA TGCGCCAGCAGGCCGGGACTAGCGGGAGGCTTACGAATATATGAGCAGTTCTTC.

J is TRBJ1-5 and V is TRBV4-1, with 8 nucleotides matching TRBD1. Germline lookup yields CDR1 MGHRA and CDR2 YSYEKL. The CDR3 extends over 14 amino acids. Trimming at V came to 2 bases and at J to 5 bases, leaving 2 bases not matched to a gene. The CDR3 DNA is TGCGCCAGCAGCCAACTGACAGGGGATCAGCCCCAGCATTTT. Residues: CASSQLTGDQPQHF.

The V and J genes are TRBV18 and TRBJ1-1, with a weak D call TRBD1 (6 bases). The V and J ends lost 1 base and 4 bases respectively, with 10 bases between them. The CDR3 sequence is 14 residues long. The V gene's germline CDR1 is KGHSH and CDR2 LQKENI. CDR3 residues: CASSPHRETTEAFF. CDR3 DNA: TGTGCCAGCTCACCACACAGGGAAACCACTGAAGCTTTCTTT.

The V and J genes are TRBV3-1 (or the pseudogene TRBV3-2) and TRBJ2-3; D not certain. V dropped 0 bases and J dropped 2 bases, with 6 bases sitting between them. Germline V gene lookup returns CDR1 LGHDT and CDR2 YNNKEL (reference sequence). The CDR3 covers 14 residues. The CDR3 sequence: CASSQEILTDTQYF. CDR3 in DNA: TGTGCCAGCAGCCAAGAGATACTCACAGATACGCAGTATTTT.